The clone carrying this T cell receptor beta chain was detected ten times or more. The antigen is not known. The sample comes from a study of HIV-infected children after antiretroviral therapy interruption. Broader study findings: After treatment interruption started, naive CD4+ CDR3 overlap across time points dropped.

V trimming: 9 bases; J trimming: 2 bases; junction bases outside the gene matches: 12. This CDR3 spans 16 amino acids. Germline CDR1 reads LNHDA; CDR2 reads SQIVND (reference sequence). A 3' RACE protocol on RNA, with unique molecular identifiers, produced the TCR library. From the 3' RACE reads, TCRdb called clonotypes with MiXCR, one entry per CDR3 protein. The sample holds nearly 15,000 distinct CDR3 sequences, 3.4% seen once. This sample's treatment: PENTA 11 planned treatment interruption arm or continuous ART arm. Memory CD8+ CD45RO+ CD45RA- T cells were FACS-sorted from thawed PBMCs. Sequencing used CD45RO+ CD8+ T cells from PBMCs, pooled from several time points, obtained from a donor given antiretroviral therapy, either interrupted or continuous. Subset denoted: memory CD8+ CD45RO+ CD45RA- T cells. This chain joins TRBV19 and TRBJ2-1; the match to TRBD2 covers 8 bases. The TCR originated in a pool of human donors with HIV. The CDR3: CASTNAAGVAYNEQFF. CDR3 in DNA: TGTGCCAGCACTAACGCAGCGGGAGTGGCCTACAATGAGCAGTTCTTC.